This TCR beta chain emerged from a study of T cell repertoires in cytomegalovirus infection. As for the study in general: Public TCR beta signatures indicated both CMV infection and matching HLA type.

Using its own MiXCR run on the reads, TCRdb lists one record per CDR3 protein. The sample includes approximately 190,000 distinct CDR3 sequences, approximately 30% of them seen just once. A note on this clonotype: Its cognate antigen is unknown.

Broader study findings: HLA-C-restricted CMV-specific TCR beta clonotypes prevailed in the ex vivo response.

CDR3 size: 11 residues. Germline V gene sequence: CDR1 GTSNPN, CDR2 SVGIG (reference sequence). Trimming removed 3 bases at V and 7 bases at J, with 9 bases between. The TCR originated in a human donor in good health (CMV status not recorded). Some clones in this sample may be carry-over from other donors' samples. The sequencing input was PBMCs. The chain is built from TRBV30 and TRBJ1-1; D unresolved. The CDR3 reads CAWSYPYEAFF. The CDR3 coding sequence is TGTGCCTGGAGCTACCCTTATGAAGCTTTCTTT.